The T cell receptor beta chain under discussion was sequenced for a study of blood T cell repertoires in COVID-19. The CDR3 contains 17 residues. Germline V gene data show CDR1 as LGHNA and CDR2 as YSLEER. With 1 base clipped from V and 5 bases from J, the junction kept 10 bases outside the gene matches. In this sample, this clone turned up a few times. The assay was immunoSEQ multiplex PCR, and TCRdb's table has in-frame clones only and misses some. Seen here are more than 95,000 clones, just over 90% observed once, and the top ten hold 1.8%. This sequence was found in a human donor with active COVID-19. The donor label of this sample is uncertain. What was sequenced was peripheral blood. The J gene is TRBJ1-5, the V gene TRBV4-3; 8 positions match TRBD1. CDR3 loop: CASSQALSLTGDQPQHF. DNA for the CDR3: TGCGCCAGCAGCCAAGCCCTAAGCTTGACAGGGGATCAGCCCCAGCATTTT.